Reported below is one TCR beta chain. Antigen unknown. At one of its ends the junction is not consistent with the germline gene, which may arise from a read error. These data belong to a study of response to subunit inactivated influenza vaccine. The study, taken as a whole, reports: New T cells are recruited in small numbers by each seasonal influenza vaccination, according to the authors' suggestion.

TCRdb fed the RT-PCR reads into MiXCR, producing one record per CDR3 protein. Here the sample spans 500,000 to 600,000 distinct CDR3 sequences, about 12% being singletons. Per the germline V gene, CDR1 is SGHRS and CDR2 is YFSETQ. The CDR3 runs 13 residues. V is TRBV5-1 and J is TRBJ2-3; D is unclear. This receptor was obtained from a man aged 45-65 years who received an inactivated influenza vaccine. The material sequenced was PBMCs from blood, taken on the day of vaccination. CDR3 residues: CASTVGYTDTQSF. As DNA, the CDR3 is TGCGCCAGCACCGTGGGATACACAGATACGCAGTCTTTT.